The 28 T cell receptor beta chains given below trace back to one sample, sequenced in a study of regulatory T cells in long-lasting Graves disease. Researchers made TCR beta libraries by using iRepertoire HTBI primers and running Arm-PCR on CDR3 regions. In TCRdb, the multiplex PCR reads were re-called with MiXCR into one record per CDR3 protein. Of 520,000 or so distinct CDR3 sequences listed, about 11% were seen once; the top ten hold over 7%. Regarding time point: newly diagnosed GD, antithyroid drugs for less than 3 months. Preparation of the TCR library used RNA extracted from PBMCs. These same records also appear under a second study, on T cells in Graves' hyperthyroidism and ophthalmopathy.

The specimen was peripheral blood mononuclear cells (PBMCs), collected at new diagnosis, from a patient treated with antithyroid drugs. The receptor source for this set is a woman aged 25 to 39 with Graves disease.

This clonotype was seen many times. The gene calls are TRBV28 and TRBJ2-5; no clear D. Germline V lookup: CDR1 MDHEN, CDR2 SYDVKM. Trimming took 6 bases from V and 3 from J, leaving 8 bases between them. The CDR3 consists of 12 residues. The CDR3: CASSLQKETQYF. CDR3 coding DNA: TGTGCCAGCAGCCTCCAGAAAGAGACCCAGTACTTC.

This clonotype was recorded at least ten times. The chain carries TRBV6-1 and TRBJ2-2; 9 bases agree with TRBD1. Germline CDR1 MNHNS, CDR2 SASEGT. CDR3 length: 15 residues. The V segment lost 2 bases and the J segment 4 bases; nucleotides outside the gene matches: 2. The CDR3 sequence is CASSEQGQGTGELFF. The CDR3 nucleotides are TGTGCCAGCAGTGAACAGGGACAGGGCACCGGGGAGCTGTTTTTT.

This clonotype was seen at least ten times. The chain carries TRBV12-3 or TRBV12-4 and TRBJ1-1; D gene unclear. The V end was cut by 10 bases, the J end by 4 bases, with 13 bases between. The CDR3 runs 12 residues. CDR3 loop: CATSARVTEAFF. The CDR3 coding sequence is TGTGCCACCAGCGCACGGGTCACTGAAGCTTTCTTT.

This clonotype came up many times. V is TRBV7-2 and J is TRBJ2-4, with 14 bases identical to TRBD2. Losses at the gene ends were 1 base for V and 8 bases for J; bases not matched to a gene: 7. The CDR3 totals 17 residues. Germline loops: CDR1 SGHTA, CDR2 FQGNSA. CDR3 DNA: TGTGCCAGCAGCTTAGGCCCCGGGACTAGCGGGAGTCACATTCAGTACTTC. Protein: CASSLGPGTSGSHIQYF.

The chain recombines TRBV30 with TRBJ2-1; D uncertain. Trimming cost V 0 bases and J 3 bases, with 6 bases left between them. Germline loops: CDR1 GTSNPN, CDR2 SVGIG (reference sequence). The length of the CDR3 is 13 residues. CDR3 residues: CAWSVLFYNEQFF. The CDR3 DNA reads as TGTGCCTGGAGTGTACTATTCTACAATGAGCAGTTCTTC.

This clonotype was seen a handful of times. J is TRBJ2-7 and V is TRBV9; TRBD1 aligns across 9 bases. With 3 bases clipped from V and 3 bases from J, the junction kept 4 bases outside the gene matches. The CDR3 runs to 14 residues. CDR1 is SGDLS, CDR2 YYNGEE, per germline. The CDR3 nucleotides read TGTGCCAGCAGCGCCCGGGACAGGGACTACGAGCAGTACTTC. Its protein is CASSARDRDYEQYF.

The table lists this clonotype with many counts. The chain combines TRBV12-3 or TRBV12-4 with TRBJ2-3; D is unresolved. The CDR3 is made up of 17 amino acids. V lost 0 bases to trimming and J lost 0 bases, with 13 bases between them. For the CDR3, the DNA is TGTGCCAGCAGTTTAGCGGCTCAGGTTCCTAGCACAGATACGCAGTATTTT. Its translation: CASSLAAQVPSTDTQYF.

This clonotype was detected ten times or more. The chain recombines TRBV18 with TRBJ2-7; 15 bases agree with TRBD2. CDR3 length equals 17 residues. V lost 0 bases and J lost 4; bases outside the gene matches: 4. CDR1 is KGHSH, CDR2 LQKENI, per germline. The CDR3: CASSPPGLAGGGYEQYF. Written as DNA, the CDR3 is TGTGCCAGCTCACCACCCGGACTAGCGGGAGGGGGGTACGAGCAGTACTTC.

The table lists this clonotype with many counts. CDR3 sequence: CASSLSGATSEQYF. CDR3 in DNA: TGTGCCAGCAGCTTAAGCGGGGCGACTAGCGAGCAGTACTTC. The chain combines TRBV7-2 with TRBJ2-7; 7 bases fit TRBD2. CDR3 length equals 14 residues. Germline CDR1 is SGHTA and CDR2 is FQGNSA. Germline trimming cut 2 bases from V and 6 bases from J; bases unmatched to any gene: 7.

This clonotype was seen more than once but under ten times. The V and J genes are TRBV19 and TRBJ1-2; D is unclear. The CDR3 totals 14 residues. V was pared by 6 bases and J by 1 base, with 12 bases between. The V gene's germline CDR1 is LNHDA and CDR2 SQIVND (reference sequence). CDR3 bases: TGTGCCAGTAGCGGCAGAATCCTTAACTATGGCTACACCTTC. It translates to CASSGRILNYGYTF.

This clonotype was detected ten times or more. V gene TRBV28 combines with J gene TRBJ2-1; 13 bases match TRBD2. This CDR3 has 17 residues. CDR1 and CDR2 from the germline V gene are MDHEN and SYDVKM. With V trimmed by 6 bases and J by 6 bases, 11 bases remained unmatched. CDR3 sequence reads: CASSTGTSGNLLNEQFF. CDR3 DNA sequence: TGTGCCAGCAGCACCGGGACTAGCGGGAACCTTCTCAATGAGCAGTTCTTC.

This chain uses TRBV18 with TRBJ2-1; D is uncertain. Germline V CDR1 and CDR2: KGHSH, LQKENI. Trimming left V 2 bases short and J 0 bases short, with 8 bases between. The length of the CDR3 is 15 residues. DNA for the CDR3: TGTGCCAGCTCACCAAACGGGTTCTCCTACAATGAGCAGTTCTTC. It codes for CASSPNGFSYNEQFF.

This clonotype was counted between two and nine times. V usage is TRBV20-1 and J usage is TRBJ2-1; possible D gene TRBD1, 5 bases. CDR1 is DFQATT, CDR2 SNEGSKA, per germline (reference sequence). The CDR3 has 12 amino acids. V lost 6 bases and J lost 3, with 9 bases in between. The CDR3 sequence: CSALGLYNEQFF. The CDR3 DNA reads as TGCAGTGCCTTGGGGCTCTACAATGAGCAGTTCTTC.

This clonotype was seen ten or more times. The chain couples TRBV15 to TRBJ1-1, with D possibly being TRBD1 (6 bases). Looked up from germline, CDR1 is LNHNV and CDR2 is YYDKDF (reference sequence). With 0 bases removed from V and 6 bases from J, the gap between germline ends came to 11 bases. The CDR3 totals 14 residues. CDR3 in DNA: TGTGCCACCAGCAGAGATTCGGGGGCCGCTGAAGCTTTCTTT. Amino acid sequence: CATSRDSGAAEAFF.

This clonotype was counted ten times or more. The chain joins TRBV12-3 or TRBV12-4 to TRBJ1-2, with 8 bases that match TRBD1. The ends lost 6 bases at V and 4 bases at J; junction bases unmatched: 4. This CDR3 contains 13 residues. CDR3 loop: CASSRQGTYGYTF. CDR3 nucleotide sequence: TGTGCCAGCAGCCGACAGGGGACCTATGGCTACACCTTC.

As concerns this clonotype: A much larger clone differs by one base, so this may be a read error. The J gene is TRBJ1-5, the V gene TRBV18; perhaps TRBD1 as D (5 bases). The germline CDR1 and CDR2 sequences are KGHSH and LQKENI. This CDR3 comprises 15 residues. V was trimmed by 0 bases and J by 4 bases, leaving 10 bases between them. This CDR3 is CASSPPGVGNQPQHF. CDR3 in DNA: TGTGCCAGCTCACCACCGGGGGTGGGTAATCAGCCCCAGCATTTT.

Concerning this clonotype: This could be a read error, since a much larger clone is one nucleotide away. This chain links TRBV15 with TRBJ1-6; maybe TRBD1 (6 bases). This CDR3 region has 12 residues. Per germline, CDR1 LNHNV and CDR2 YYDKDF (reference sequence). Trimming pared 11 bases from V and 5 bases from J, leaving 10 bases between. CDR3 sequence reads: CAARQDNSPLHF. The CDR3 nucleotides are TGTGCCGCCCGACAGGATAATTCACCCCTCCACTTT.

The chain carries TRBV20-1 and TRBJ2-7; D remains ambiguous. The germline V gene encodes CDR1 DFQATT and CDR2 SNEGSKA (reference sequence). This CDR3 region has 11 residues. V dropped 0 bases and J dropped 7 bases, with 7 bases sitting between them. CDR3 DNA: TGCAGTGCTAGAGAGGTGGCAGAGCAGTACTTC. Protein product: CSAREVAEQYF.

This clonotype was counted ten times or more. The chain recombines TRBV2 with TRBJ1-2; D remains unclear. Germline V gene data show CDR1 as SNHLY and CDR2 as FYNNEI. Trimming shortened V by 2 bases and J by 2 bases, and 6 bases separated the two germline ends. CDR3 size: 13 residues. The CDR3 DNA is TGTGCCAGCAGTGAATTTATGAACTATGGCTACACCTTC. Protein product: CASSEFMNYGYTF.

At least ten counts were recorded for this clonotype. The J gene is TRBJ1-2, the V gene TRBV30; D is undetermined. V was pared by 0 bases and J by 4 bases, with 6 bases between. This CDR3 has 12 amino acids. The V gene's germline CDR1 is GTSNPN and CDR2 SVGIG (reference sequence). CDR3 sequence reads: CAWSVHPYGYTF. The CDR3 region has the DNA TGTGCCTGGAGTGTCCATCCCTATGGCTACACCTTC.

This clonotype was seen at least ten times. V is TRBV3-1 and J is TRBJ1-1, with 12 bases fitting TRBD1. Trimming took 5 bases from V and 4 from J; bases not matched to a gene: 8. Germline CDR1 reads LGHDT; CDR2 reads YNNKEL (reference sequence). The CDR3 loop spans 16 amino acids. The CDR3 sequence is CASSAWDRGLGTEAFF. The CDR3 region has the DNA TGTGCCAGCAGCGCGTGGGACAGGGGGCTTGGCACTGAAGCTTTCTTT. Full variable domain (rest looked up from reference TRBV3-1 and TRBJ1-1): DTAVSQTPKYLVTQMGNDKSIKCEQNLGHDTMYWYKQDSKKFLKIMFSYNNKELIINETVPNRFSPKSPDKAHLNLHINSLELGDSAVYFCASSAWDRGLGTEAFFGQGTRLTVV.

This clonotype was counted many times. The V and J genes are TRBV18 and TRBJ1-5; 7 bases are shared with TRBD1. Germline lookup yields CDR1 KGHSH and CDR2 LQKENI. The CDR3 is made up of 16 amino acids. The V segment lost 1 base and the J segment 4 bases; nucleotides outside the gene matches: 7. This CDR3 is CASSPLPGQTNQPQHF. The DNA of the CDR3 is TGTGCCAGCTCACCACTTCCGGGACAGACGAATCAGCCCCAGCATTTT.

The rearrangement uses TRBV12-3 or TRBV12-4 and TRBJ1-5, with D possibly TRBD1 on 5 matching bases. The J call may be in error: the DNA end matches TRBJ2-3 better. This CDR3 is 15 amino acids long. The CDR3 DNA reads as TGTGCCAGCAGTTTATGGGGCACGGGCAATCAGCCCCAGTATTTT. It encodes CASSLWGTGNQPQYF.

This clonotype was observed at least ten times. The CDR3 spells CASSFPYRDRDTDTQYF. DNA for the CDR3: TGTGCCAGCAGTTTCCCTTACCGGGACAGGGACACAGATACGCAGTATTTT. The chain links TRBV12-3 or TRBV12-4 to TRBJ2-3, with 9 bases identical to TRBD1. The CDR3 runs 17 residues. Losses at the gene ends were 3 bases for V and 2 bases for J; bases not matched to a gene: 9.

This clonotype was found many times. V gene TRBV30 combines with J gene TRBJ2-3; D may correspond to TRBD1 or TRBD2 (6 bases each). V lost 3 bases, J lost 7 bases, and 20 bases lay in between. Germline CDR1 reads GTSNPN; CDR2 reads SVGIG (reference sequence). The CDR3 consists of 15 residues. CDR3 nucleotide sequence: TGTGCCTGGAGACTAAGGGGGGCGCCCCTAAATACGCAGTATTTT. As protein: CAWRLRGAPLNTQYF.

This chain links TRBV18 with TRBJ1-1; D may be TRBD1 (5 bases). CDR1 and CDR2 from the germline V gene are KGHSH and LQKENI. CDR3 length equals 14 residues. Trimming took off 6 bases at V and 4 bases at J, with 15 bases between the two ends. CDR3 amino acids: CASSAIPGGTEAFF. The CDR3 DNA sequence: TGTGCCAGCTCCGCGATCCCGGGGGGCACTGAAGCTTTCTTT.

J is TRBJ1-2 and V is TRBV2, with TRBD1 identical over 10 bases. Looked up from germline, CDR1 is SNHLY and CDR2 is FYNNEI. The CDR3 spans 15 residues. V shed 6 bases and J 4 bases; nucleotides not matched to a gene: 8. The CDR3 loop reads CASRPRTGGFYGYTF. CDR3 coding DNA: TGTGCCAGCAGACCCCGGACAGGGGGTTTCTATGGCTACACCTTC.

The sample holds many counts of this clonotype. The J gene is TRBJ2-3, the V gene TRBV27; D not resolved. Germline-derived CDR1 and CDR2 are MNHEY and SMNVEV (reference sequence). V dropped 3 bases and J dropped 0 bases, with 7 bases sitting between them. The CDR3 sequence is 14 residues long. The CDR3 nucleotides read TGTGCCAGCAGTTTGGCTAGGAGCACAGATACGCAGTATTTT. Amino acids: CASSLARSTDTQYF.